This entry lists 8 T cell receptor beta chains sequenced from one sample in a study of radiotherapy plus CTLA-4 blockade in lung cancer. The table came from immunoSEQ multiplex PCR; TCRdb's copy has only in-frame clones and leaves some out. This table has roughly 44,000 clones, roughly three quarters appearing once. Sequenced material: peripheral blood, taken from a patient treated with radiotherapy plus ipilimumab. The receptors come from a human donor with non-small cell lung cancer who had stable disease on radiotherapy plus ipilimumab.

There are a few counts of this clone. J is TRBJ1-4 and V is TRBV10-3; TRBD1 aligns across 8 bases. The germline gives CDR1 ENHRY, CDR2 SYGVKD. The length of the CDR3 is 16 residues. V lost 7 bases, J lost 0 bases, and 7 bases stayed unmatched. The CDR3, as DNA: TGTGCCATCAAACCCGGGACAGGCGCAACTAATGAAAAACTGTTTTTT. Translating gives CAIKPGTGATNEKLFF.

The chain carries TRBV6-5 and TRBJ1-2; perhaps TRBD1 as D (5 bases). The CDR3 covers 14 residues. Germline V lookup: CDR1 MNHEY, CDR2 SVGAGI. The V end was cut by 5 bases, the J end by 5 bases, with 15 bases between. The CDR3 sequence: CASSENDGGYGYTF. CDR3 in DNA: TGTGCCAGCAGTGAAAACGACGGGGGATATGGCTACACCTTC.

The rearrangement links TRBV11-2 to TRBJ2-5, with 9 bases identical to TRBD1. The CDR3 runs 16 residues. Germline values: CDR1 SGHAT, CDR2 FQNNGV. V lost 0 bases and J lost 1; bases outside the gene matches: 3. CDR3: CASSLDGTGSQETQYF. Here the CDR3 DNA reads TGTGCCAGCAGCTTAGATGGGACAGGGTCCCAAGAGACCCAGTACTTC.

The J gene is TRBJ1-1, the V gene TRBV30, with D unresolved. The CDR3 length is 13 residues. V was clipped by 4 bases and J by 4 bases, with 13 bases between them. Per germline, CDR1 GTSNPN and CDR2 SVGIG (reference sequence). This chain's CDR3 is CAWNEVHSTEAFF. CDR3 coding DNA: TGTGCCTGGAATGAGGTGCACAGCACTGAAGCTTTCTTT.

The V call is TRBV9, the J call TRBJ2-6; no definite D call. Germline V gene lookup returns CDR1 SGDLS and CDR2 YYNGEE. This CDR3 contains 16 residues. V was shortened by 0 bases and J by 3 bases, with 10 bases between the two germline ends. CDR3 sequence reads: CASSVANLGGANVLTF. In DNA form, the CDR3 reads TGTGCCAGCAGCGTAGCTAACTTGGGTGGGGCCAACGTCCTGACTTTC. The entire variable domain, with the rest obtained from reference TRBV9 and TRBJ2-6, is as follows: DSGVTQTPKHLITATGQRVTLRCSPRSGDLSVYWYQQSLDQGLQFLIQYYNGEERAKGNILERFSAQQFPDLHSELNLSSLELGDSALYFCASSVANLGGANVLTFGAGSRLTVL.

CDR3 sequence reads: CASSDWTGGGNGYTF. In DNA, the CDR3 is TGTGCCAGCAGCGACTGGACAGGCGGAGGGAATGGCTACACCTTC. This sequence joins TRBV9 and TRBJ1-2, with TRBD1 matching over 7 bases. The CDR3 consists of 15 residues. V was clipped by 3 bases and J by 6 bases; unmatched bases: 11. From germline, CDR1 is SGDLS and CDR2 YYNGEE. Complete variable domain (other parts from reference TRBV9 and TRBJ1-2): DSGVTQTPKHLITATGQRVTLRCSPRSGDLSVYWYQQSLDQGLQFLIQYYNGEERAKGNILERFSAQQFPDLHSELNLSSLELGDSALYFCASSDWTGGGNGYTFGSGTRLTVV.

The chain combines TRBV18 with TRBJ1-1; maybe TRBD1 (5 bases). The CDR3 loop spans 14 amino acids. Trimming removed 4 bases at V and 1 base at J, with 10 bases between. Germline-derived CDR1 and CDR2 are KGHSH and LQKENI. The CDR3 here is CASSLATENTEAFF. DNA for the CDR3: TGTGCCAGCTCACTGGCGACAGAGAACACTGAAGCTTTCTTT.

This CDR3 reads CASSLPNSPLHF. DNA for the CDR3: TGTGCCAGCAGTTTGCCCAATTCACCCCTCCACTTT. The chain joins TRBV28 to TRBJ1-6; D unclear. Per the germline V gene, CDR1 is MDHEN and CDR2 is SYDVKM. Trimming took 3 bases from V and 7 from J, leaving 4 bases between them. This CDR3 is built from 12 residues.